This TCR beta chain was captured by sequencing in a study of blood T cell repertoires in COVID-19. Assay used: immunoSEQ multiplex PCR; TCRdb lists only in-frame clones, some missing. The data show 85,000 to 100,000 clones, more than 70% seen once. The V gene's germline CDR1 is SQVTM and CDR2 ANQGSEA. This CDR3 spans 16 amino acids. V lost 3 bases to trimming and J lost 0 bases; unmatched junction nucleotides: 5. The J gene is TRBJ2-1, the V gene TRBV29-1; 10 nucleotides align to TRBD2. The specimen sequenced was peripheral blood. The TCR originated in a woman aged 60-75 years in a cohort sampled during active or convalescent COVID-19. In DNA, the CDR3 is TGCAGCGTTGATGACCCTAGCGGGAGCTCCTACAATGAGCAGTTCTTC. Its translation: CSVDDPSGSSYNEQFF.